Listed below are T cell receptor beta chains from one sample, sequenced in a study of blood T cells in healthy people across ages. TCRdb processed the 5' RACE reads anew with MiXCR; each CDR3 protein has one entry. The profile shows 1.5 million to 2 million distinct CDR3 sequences, roughly 27% of them singletons. The sequenced sample was blood. The receptors originated from a woman aged 25 to 39 in good health. Both conserved end residues are part of each CDR3. A D gene is named only where the DNA matches it firmly. Rows may omit the clone size; those that give it use once, few, many or a size class.

v_gene: TRBV29-1; j_gene: TRBJ2-1; abundance: many; d_gene: NA; CDR3aa: CSVDRTSNEQFF; CDR3nt: TGCAGCGTTGATCGTACTAGCAATGAGCAGTTCTTC
v_gene: TRBV12-3/TRBV12-4; j_gene: TRBJ2-3; abundance: NA; d_gene: NA; CDR3aa: CASRGAVSRSDTQYF; CDR3nt: TGTGCCAGCAGGGGAGCCGTATCCCGCTCAGATACGCAGTATTTT
v_gene: TRBV20-1; j_gene: TRBJ2-5; abundance: few; d_gene: TRBD1; CDR3aa: CSALASLDRGETQYF; CDR3nt: TGCAGTGCCCTCGCTTCCTTAGACAGGGGGGAGACCCAGTACTTC
v_gene: TRBV6-6; j_gene: TRBJ2-1; abundance: NA; d_gene: NA; CDR3aa: CASSSNSASGGNEQFF; CDR3nt: TGTGCCAGCAGTTCCAATTCGGCGTCCGGGGGCAATGAGCAGTTCTTC
v_gene: TRBV20-1; j_gene: TRBJ2-5; abundance: once; d_gene: NA; CDR3aa: CSTRGSQKETQYF; CDR3nt: TGCAGTACTAGAGGGTCCCAAAAGGAGACCCAGTACTTC
v_gene: TRBV28; j_gene: TRBJ1-2; abundance: few; d_gene: NA; CDR3aa: CASTLGRASSYGHTF; CDR3nt: TGTGCCAGCACCCTCGGGAGGGCGAGTTCCTATGGCCACACCTTC
v_gene: TRBV11-2; j_gene: TRBJ1-2; abundance: many; d_gene: NA; CDR3aa: CASSLGSGYGYTF; CDR3nt: TGTGCCAGCAGCTTAGGGTCGGGCTATGGCTACACCTTC
v_gene: TRBV3-1; j_gene: TRBJ2-1; abundance: NA; d_gene: TRBD2; CDR3aa: CASSRSDGGGNNEQFF; CDR3nt: TGTGCCAGCAGCCGCTCGGATGGCGGGGGGAACAATGAGCAGTTCTTC
v_gene: TRBV28; j_gene: TRBJ1-6; abundance: few; d_gene: NA; CDR3aa: CASSTYLRKSSYNSPLHF; CDR3nt: TGTGCCAGCAGTACCTATCTTCGCAAGAGCTCCTATAATTCACCCCTCCACTTT
v_gene: TRBV5-5; j_gene: TRBJ1-1; abundance: NA; d_gene: NA; CDR3aa: CASRHPTQGFSEAFF; CDR3nt: TGTGCCAGCAGACACCCGACCCAGGGGTTTTCTGAAGCTTTCTTT
v_gene: TRBV7-8; j_gene: TRBJ2-7; abundance: few; d_gene: NA; CDR3aa: CASSLKTGGPYEQYF; CDR3nt: TGTGCCAGCAGCTTAAAGACAGGAGGTCCCTACGAGCAGTACTTC
v_gene: TRBV5-1; j_gene: TRBJ2-5; abundance: few; d_gene: TRBD1; CDR3aa: CASNPGGTGTQETQYF; CDR3nt: TGCGCCAGCAACCCAGGGGGCACAGGGACGCAAGAGACCCAGTACTTC
v_gene: TRBV24-1; j_gene: TRBJ1-3; abundance: NA; d_gene: NA; CDR3aa: CATIWGRNTIYF; CDR3nt: TGTGCCACCATCTGGGGAAGAAACACCATATATTTT
v_gene: TRBV5-5; j_gene: TRBJ1-5; abundance: NA; d_gene: NA; CDR3aa: CASSGDLAVGQPQHF; CDR3nt: TGTGCCAGCAGCGGGGACCTGGCGGTAGGCCAGCCCCAGCATTTT
v_gene: TRBV5-1; j_gene: TRBJ2-1; abundance: many; d_gene: NA; CDR3aa: CASSLDPGAVYNEQFF; CDR3nt: TGCGCCAGCAGCTTGGATCCGGGGGCGGTCTACAATGAGCAGTTCTTC
v_gene: TRBV20-1; j_gene: TRBJ2-7; abundance: few; d_gene: NA; CDR3aa: CRASRTDEQYF; CDR3nt: TGCAGGGCTAGCAGGACCGACGAGCAGTACTTC
v_gene: TRBV5-5; j_gene: TRBJ2-5; abundance: few; d_gene: TRBD2; CDR3aa: CASSLAGLAGGLQQETQYF; CDR3nt: TGTGCCAGCAGCTTGGCCGGACTAGCGGGAGGCCTACAACAAGAGACCCAGTACTTC
v_gene: TRBV20-1; j_gene: TRBJ2-7; abundance: many; d_gene: NA; CDR3aa: CSARDGGLPPYF; CDR3nt: TGCAGTGCTAGAGATGGGGGACTCCCTCCGTACTTC
v_gene: TRBV7-9; j_gene: TRBJ2-3; abundance: NA; d_gene: TRBD2; CDR3aa: CASSLDSGGAVTQYF; CDR3nt: TGTGCCAGCAGCTTAGACAGCGGGGGGGCCGTTACGCAGTATTTT
v_gene: TRBV5-5; j_gene: TRBJ2-3; abundance: NA; d_gene: NA; CDR3aa: CASSLLQMADMQYF; CDR3nt: TGTGCCAGCAGCTTGCTACAAATGGCAGATATGCAGTATTTT
v_gene: TRBV20-1; j_gene: TRBJ2-5; abundance: few; d_gene: TRBD2; CDR3aa: CSASPTSGRVKTQYF; CDR3nt: TGCAGTGCTAGTCCTACTAGCGGGAGAGTGAAGACCCAGTACTTC
v_gene: TRBV5-1; j_gene: TRBJ2-7; abundance: few; d_gene: TRBD2; CDR3aa: CASRREPSYEQYF; CDR3nt: TGCGCCAGCAGGCGGGAGCCCTCCTACGAGCAGTACTTC
v_gene: TRBV29-1; j_gene: TRBJ2-6; abundance: few; d_gene: TRBD1; CDR3aa: CSVGTGGSGANVLTF; CDR3nt: TGCAGCGTTGGTACAGGGGGCTCCGGGGCCAACGTCCTGACTTTC
v_gene: TRBV12-3/TRBV12-4; j_gene: TRBJ2-4; abundance: NA; d_gene: TRBD2; CDR3aa: CAGSSAGEAYNEQYF; CDR3nt: TGTGCCGGCAGTTCGGCGGGAGAGGCCTACAATGAGCAGTACTTC
v_gene: TRBV20-1; j_gene: TRBJ2-7; abundance: few; d_gene: TRBD1; CDR3aa: CSASGTGGHYEQYF; CDR3nt: TGCAGTGCTTCCGGGACAGGGGGACACTACGAGCAGTACTTC
v_gene: TRBV7-9; j_gene: TRBJ2-5; abundance: few; d_gene: NA; CDR3aa: CASSPETGQETQYF; CDR3nt: TGTGCCAGCAGCCCAGAAACAGGGCAAGAGACCCAGTACTTC
v_gene: TRBV9; j_gene: TRBJ2-7; abundance: many; d_gene: NA; CDR3aa: CASSVAGRHEQYF; CDR3nt: TGTGCCAGCAGCGTAGCGGGACGGCACGAGCAGTACTTC
v_gene: TRBV7-2; j_gene: TRBJ1-6; abundance: many; d_gene: NA; CDR3aa: CASSLEGYNSPLHF; CDR3nt: TGTGCCAGCAGCTTAGAAGGGTACAATTCACCCCTCCACTTT
v_gene: TRBV7-8; j_gene: TRBJ2-5; abundance: NA; d_gene: NA; CDR3aa: CASSFSGDQTQYF; CDR3nt: TGTGCCAGCAGCTTCAGTGGAGACCAGACCCAGTACTTC
v_gene: TRBV7-2; j_gene: TRBJ2-5; abundance: NA; d_gene: TRBD2; CDR3aa: CASSLGASGIRDETQYF; CDR3nt: TGTGCCAGCAGCTTAGGGGCTAGCGGGATCCGAGACGAGACCCAGTACTTC
v_gene: TRBV5-1; j_gene: TRBJ2-5; abundance: NA; d_gene: NA; CDR3aa: CASMKGTARETQYF; CDR3nt: TGCGCCAGCATGAAGGGGACCGCCAGGGAGACCCAGTACTTC
v_gene: TRBV11-2; j_gene: TRBJ1-5; abundance: NA; d_gene: TRBD1; CDR3aa: CASSLGTGDFNQPQHF; CDR3nt: TGTGCCAGCAGCTTAGGGACAGGGGATTTCAATCAGCCCCAGCATTTT
v_gene: TRBV3-1; j_gene: TRBJ1-1; abundance: NA; d_gene: TRBD1; CDR3aa: CASSQRDRYTEAFF; CDR3nt: TGTGCCAGCAGCCAAAGGGACAGGTACACTGAAGCTTTCTTT
v_gene: TRBV2; j_gene: TRBJ2-3; abundance: few; d_gene: TRBD2; CDR3aa: CASSEGVAGALDTQYF; CDR3nt: TGTGCCAGCAGTGAGGGGGTAGCGGGGGCCCTAGATACGCAGTATTTT
v_gene: TRBV29-1; j_gene: TRBJ1-5; abundance: few; d_gene: TRBD1; CDR3aa: CSARQGRQPQHF; CDR3nt: TGCAGCGCAAGACAGGGGAGACAGCCCCAGCATTTT
v_gene: TRBV5-1; j_gene: TRBJ2-2; abundance: NA; d_gene: TRBD2; CDR3aa: CASSGLAGTGGELFF; CDR3nt: TGCGCCAGCTCGGGACTAGCGGGAACTGGCGGGGAGCTGTTTTTT
v_gene: TRBV5-5; j_gene: TRBJ1-4; abundance: NA; d_gene: NA; CDR3aa: CASSSDGATNEKLFF; CDR3nt: TGTGCCAGCAGCTCGGACGGGGCAACTAATGAAAAACTGTTTTTT
v_gene: TRBV29-1; j_gene: TRBJ2-1; abundance: NA; d_gene: TRBD2; CDR3aa: CSVEGLAGGISYNEQFF; CDR3nt: TGCAGCGTTGAGGGACTAGCGGGAGGGATTTCCTACAATGAGCAGTTCTTC
v_gene: TRBV12-3/TRBV12-4; j_gene: TRBJ2-1; abundance: NA; d_gene: TRBD2; CDR3aa: CASSLGSGGLGNEQFF; CDR3nt: TGTGCCAGCAGTTTAGGGAGCGGGGGGCTAGGCAATGAGCAGTTCTTC
v_gene: TRBV7-2; j_gene: TRBJ1-2; abundance: NA; d_gene: NA; CDR3aa: CASSLALTVHGYTF; CDR3nt: TGTGCCAGCAGCTTAGCGCTTACGGTTCATGGCTACACCTTC
v_gene: TRBV12-3/TRBV12-4; j_gene: TRBJ2-7; abundance: NA; d_gene: TRBD1; CDR3aa: CASTAGDSSYEQYF; CDR3nt: TGTGCCAGCACCGCAGGGGACAGCTCCTACGAGCAGTACTTC
v_gene: TRBV20-1; j_gene: TRBJ1-1; abundance: NA; d_gene: TRBD1; CDR3aa: CSARDLGTGTLNTEAFF; CDR3nt: TGCAGTGCTAGAGATCTGGGGACAGGGACTCTGAACACTGAAGCTTTCTTT
v_gene: TRBV7-2; j_gene: TRBJ2-1; abundance: NA; d_gene: NA; CDR3aa: CASSRGGTAYNEQFF; CDR3nt: TGTGCCAGCAGCAGGGGCGGGACCGCCTACAATGAGCAGTTCTTC
v_gene: TRBV7-2; j_gene: TRBJ2-1; abundance: few; d_gene: TRBD2; CDR3aa: CASSLTETSGSHNEQFF; CDR3nt: TGTGCCAGCAGTCTAACGGAGACTAGCGGGAGCCACAATGAGCAGTTCTTC
v_gene: TRBV7-9; j_gene: TRBJ2-5; abundance: NA; d_gene: TRBD2; CDR3aa: CTSSSRVAGGGEQYF; CDR3nt: TGTACCAGCAGCTCCCGGGTAGCGGGAGGGGGTGAGCAGTACTTC
v_gene: TRBV7-9; j_gene: TRBJ1-4; abundance: NA; d_gene: NA; CDR3aa: CASSSPFGEKLFF; CDR3nt: TGTGCCAGCAGCTCCCCCTTCGGCGAAAAACTGTTTTTT
v_gene: TRBV3-1; j_gene: TRBJ2-4; abundance: many; d_gene: TRBD1; CDR3aa: CASSHPGQGGNIQYF; CDR3nt: TGTGCCAGCAGCCACCCGGGACAGGGTGGTAACATTCAGTACTTC
v_gene: TRBV27; j_gene: TRBJ2-7; abundance: few; d_gene: NA; CDR3aa: CASSLSARNYEQYF; CDR3nt: TGTGCCAGCAGTTTATCAGCCAGAAACTACGAGCAGTACTTC
v_gene: TRBV5-1; j_gene: TRBJ2-7; abundance: NA; d_gene: NA; CDR3aa: CATRGGGRGTYNEQYF; CDR3nt: TGCGCCACTCGAGGCGGGGGCCGAGGGACTTACAATGAGCAGTACTTC
v_gene: TRBV15; j_gene: TRBJ2-1; abundance: NA; d_gene: NA; CDR3aa: CATSRDYSFNEQFF; CDR3nt: TGTGCCACCAGCAGAGATTACTCCTTTAATGAGCAGTTCTTC
v_gene: TRBV29-1; j_gene: TRBJ2-5; abundance: many; d_gene: NA; CDR3aa: CSVELRAGKTQYF; CDR3nt: TGCAGCGTTGAGTTAAGGGCAGGGAAGACCCAGTACTTC
v_gene: TRBV12-3/TRBV12-4; j_gene: TRBJ2-3; abundance: NA; d_gene: NA; CDR3aa: CASSYSTGSGTDTQYF; CDR3nt: TGTGCCAGCAGTTACTCAACAGGGTCGGGGACAGATACGCAGTATTTT
v_gene: TRBV12-5; j_gene: TRBJ2-5; abundance: few; d_gene: NA; CDR3aa: CASGLKTVYQETQYF; CDR3nt: TGTGCTAGTGGTTTGAAGACAGTGTACCAAGAGACCCAGTACTTC
v_gene: TRBV4-3; j_gene: TRBJ2-5; abundance: few; d_gene: TRBD1; CDR3aa: CASSQEGQGVRGYQETQYF; CDR3nt: TGCGCCAGCAGCCAAGAGGGACAGGGGGTTCGCGGGTACCAAGAGACCCAGTACTTC
v_gene: TRBV10-3; j_gene: TRBJ2-1; abundance: few; d_gene: TRBD2; CDR3aa: CAISESNVGGEQFF; CDR3nt: TGTGCCATCAGTGAGTCGAATGTGGGGGGGGAGCAGTTCTTC
v_gene: TRBV20-1; j_gene: TRBJ2-2; abundance: NA; d_gene: TRBD1; CDR3aa: CSAFPKGADTGELFF; CDR3nt: TGCAGTGCATTTCCAAAGGGGGCGGACACCGGGGAGCTGTTTTTT